One and the same sample provided the 19 T cell receptor beta chains below, sequenced in a study of CXCR3-negative and CXCR3-positive naive CD8 T cells. It was by 5' RACE with UMI labels that the TRB cDNA libraries were prepared. TCRdb reanalyzed the 5' RACE reads, giving one entry per CDR3 protein sequence and no DNA. The sample table includes 70,000 to 95,000 distinct CDR3 sequences. The sequenced sample consisted of naive CXCR3- CD8+ T cells from blood. As for subset: CD45RO-CCR7+CD27+CD95- naive CD8+ T cells lacking CXCR3 (TNR3-). Receptor source: a human donor in good health. Some clones in this sample may be carry-over from other donors' samples.

V and J are TRBV7-8 and TRBJ2-3. Germline V gene data show CDR1 as SGHVS and CDR2 as FQNEAQ. The CDR3 has 16 residues. The CDR3 sequence is CASSFVDERPPDTQYF.

V and J are TRBV29-1 and TRBJ1-2. Germline CDR1 reads SQVTM; CDR2 reads ANQGSEA. CDR3 length equals 12 residues. The CDR3 spells CSVVGVGYGYTF.

The chain carries TRBV11-2 and TRBJ2-5. In germline, CDR1 is SGHAT, CDR2 FQNNGV. CDR3 length: 15 residues. The CDR3: CASSPEAGNQETQYF. Variable domain in full (rest from reference TRBV11-2 and TRBJ2-5): EAGVAQSPRYKIIEKRQSVAFWCNPISGHATLYWYQQILGQGPKLLIQFQNNGVVDDSQLPKDRFSAERLKGVDSTLKIQPAKLEDSAVYLCASSPEAGNQETQYFGPGTRLLVL.

The rearrangement joins TRBV5-1 to TRBJ2-1; TCRdb calls TRBD2, which cannot be checked without DNA. The CDR3 runs to 14 residues. Germline-derived CDR1 and CDR2 are SGHRS and YFSETQ. This CDR3 reads CASMPGLADNEQFF.

This chain uses TRBV4-3 with TRBJ2-1; as DNA is missing, the TRBD2 call by TCRdb cannot be tested. Germline V gives CDR1 LGHNA, CDR2 YSLEER. The CDR3 sequence is 18 residues long. The CDR3 is CASSQEGLAGGPNNEQFF.

V gene TRBV28 combines with J gene TRBJ1-2; the TCRdb call, TRBD1, lacks DNA for checking. The germline CDR1 and CDR2 sequences are MDHEN and SYDVKM. The CDR3 sequence is 17 residues long. The CDR3 sequence is CASSLFAHSDRGRGYTF.

The chain combines TRBV29-1 with TRBJ2-7; TCRdb gives TRBD1 as the D gene, but with no DNA this cannot be confirmed. The CDR3 is 13 amino acids. The germline V gene encodes CDR1 SQVTM and CDR2 ANQGSEA. CDR3 region: CSVEEDRGYEQYF.

This chain connects TRBV6-1 to TRBJ2-7; the TCRdb D gene call, TRBD2, has no DNA to confirm it. The CDR3 runs to 13 residues. In germline, CDR1 is MNHNS, CDR2 SASEGT. CDR3 in amino acids: CASTRDEIYEQYF.

The chain combines TRBV6-2 or TRBV6-3 with TRBJ2-3; lacking DNA, the TRBD1 call made by TCRdb goes unchecked. The CDR3 runs to 13 residues. Germline CDR1 is MNHEY and CDR2 is SVGEGT. CDR3 residues: CASRNRGRDTQYF.

The rearrangement links TRBV25-1 to TRBJ2-1; TCRdb's assignment of TRBD1 cannot be checked, as there is no DNA. Germline V gene data show CDR1 as MGHDK and CDR2 as SYGVNS. The CDR3 spans 13 residues. The CDR3 sequence is CASSDKGGNEQFF.

V and J are TRBV6-6 and TRBJ1-6. The germline gives CDR1 MNHNY, CDR2 SVGAGI (reference sequence). This CDR3 is 16 amino acids long. This CDR3 is CASSYSEVQLNSPLHF.

The chain is built from TRBV7-9 and TRBJ2-7; TCRdb's D gene call, TRBD1, goes unchecked for lack of DNA. Germline V CDR1 and CDR2: SEHNR, FQNEAQ (reference sequence). The CDR3 is 18 residues long. CDR3 residues: CASSLSLSWGQGGYEQYF.

The CDR3: CASSLGQKETQYF. V gene TRBV28 combines with J gene TRBJ2-5. The CDR3 extends over 13 amino acids. Germline lookup yields CDR1 MDHEN and CDR2 SYDVKM.

The chain employs TRBV2 and TRBJ2-7; lacking DNA, the TRBD2 call made by TCRdb goes unchecked. This CDR3 has 13 amino acids. Germline assignment: CDR1 SNHLY and CDR2 FYNNEI. The CDR3 loop is CASSSGKYYEQYF.

The chain joins TRBV14 to TRBJ2-1; TCRdb reports TRBD1, a call that lacks DNA to check it against. CDR3 length: 14 amino acids. In germline, CDR1 is SGHDN, CDR2 FVKESK. CDR3 loop: CASSQLTGYNEQFF.

The chain joins TRBV2 to TRBJ2-3; TCRdb designates TRBD2, a call that cannot be tested without DNA. CDR3 size: 14 residues. Germline CDR1 is SNHLY and CDR2 is FYNNEI. The CDR3 is CASSKEGNTDTQYF.

The V call is TRBV11-3, the J call TRBJ2-3; TCRdb reports TRBD1, a call that lacks DNA to check it against. The CDR3 loop spans 12 amino acids. CDR1 is SGHNT and CDR2 is YENEEA in the germline V gene. Here the CDR3 reads CASSSPPSTQYF.

The chain combines TRBV4-1 with TRBJ2-5; TCRdb's D gene call, TRBD2, goes unchecked for lack of DNA. CDR3 length: 16 residues. Germline V lookup: CDR1 MGHRA, CDR2 YSYEKL. CDR3 in amino acids: CASSRIPLAGEETQYF.

This chain uses TRBV29-1 with TRBJ2-5; TCRdb names TRBD1, which stays unverified in the absence of DNA. Germline CDR1 and CDR2: SQVTM and ANQGSEA. The CDR3 spans 13 residues. This CDR3 reads CSATTWGTETQYF.